The rows below give T cell receptor beta chains drawn from one sample of a study of follicular helper T cells after annual influenza vaccination. Data came from immunoSEQ multiplex PCR; TCRdb stores just in-frame clones and leaves some out. The sample lists some 9,800 clones; 65% to 85% were seen once. The source was CXCR5+ CD38- circulating T follicular helper cells from blood, collected on the day of influenza vaccination. The receptors originated from an adult who received the influenza vaccine. Each CDR3 is given with its conserved first and last residue. A D gene is named only where the DNA matches it firmly. Not every row has a clone size; where given, it reads once, few, many or a size class.

size: once
J: TRBJ1-1
V: TRBV30
D: NA
CDR3: CAWSHSGYAEAFF
DNA: TGTGCCTGGAGCCACAGTGGATACGCTGAAGCTTTCTTT

size: once
J: TRBJ1-1
V: TRBV18
D: TRBD1
CDR3: CASSPTTGGVEAFF
DNA: TGTGCCAGCTCACCAACGACAGGGGGCGTTGAAGCTTTCTTT

size: NA
J: TRBJ2-2
V: TRBV29-1
D: NA
CDR3: CSRSGFNTGELFF
DNA: TGCAGCAGATCTGGATTTAACACCGGGGAGCTGTTTTTT

size: NA
J: TRBJ1-1
V: TRBV29-1
D: NA
CDR3: CSVEGGARNTVFF
DNA: TGCAGCGTGGAGGGGGGGGCGCGGAATACAGTTTTCTTT

size: NA
J: TRBJ1-4
V: TRBV7-2
D: NA
CDR3: CASISPGGNEKLFF
DNA: TGTGCCAGCATATCCCCCGGGGGGAATGAAAAACTGTTTTTT

size: NA
J: TRBJ1-1
V: TRBV5-6
D: NA
CDR3: CASSQSDTEAFF
DNA: TGTGCCAGCAGCCAATCCGACACTGAAGCTTTCTTT

size: NA
J: TRBJ2-3
V: TRBV2
D: NA
CDR3: CASSENAPSSTDTQYF
DNA: TGTGCCAGCAGTGAAAATGCCCCCTCGAGCACAGATACGCAGTATTTT

size: once
J: TRBJ2-3
V: TRBV7-9
D: NA
CDR3: CASSSVGDRSDTQYF
DNA: TGTGCCAGCAGCTCTGTCGGGGACCGCTCGGATACGCAGTATTTT

size: NA
J: TRBJ2-1
V: TRBV7-9
D: NA
CDR3: CASSLERVSQRGRGNEQFF
DNA: TGTGCCAGCAGCTTAGAACGGGTTTCCCAGAGAGGCAGGGGCAATGAGCAGTTCTTC

size: few
J: TRBJ1-2
V: TRBV6-1
D: TRBD1
CDR3: CASSPGTGVIGGYTF
DNA: TGTGCCAGCAGCCCCGGGACAGGGGTAATCGGGGGCTACACCTTC

size: once
J: TRBJ1-1
V: TRBV28
D: NA
CDR3: CASGFGETEAFF
DNA: TGTGCCAGCGGGTTCGGGGAGACTGAAGCTTTCTTT

size: NA
J: TRBJ1-1
V: TRBV27
D: NA
CDR3: CASSTRSGGGEAFF
DNA: TGTGCCAGCAGTACTCGTTCAGGCGGGGGTGAAGCTTTCTTT

size: NA
J: TRBJ1-3
V: TRBV29-1
D: NA
CDR3: CSVERGNTIYF
DNA: TGCAGCGTTGAACGGGGAAACACCATATATTTT

size: NA
J: TRBJ2-5
V: TRBV11-2
D: TRBD2
CDR3: CASRNGLAKKETQYF
DNA: TGTGCCAGCAGAAACGGACTAGCGAAAAAAGAGACCCAGTACTTC

size: NA
J: TRBJ2-7
V: TRBV6-5
D: TRBD1
CDR3: CASSYNRDRGRYEQYF
DNA: TGTGCCAGCAGTTATAACCGGGACAGGGGGAGGTACGAGCAGTACTTC

size: few
J: TRBJ1-2
V: TRBV15
D: NA
CDR3: CATSRDDRSLGYTF
DNA: TGTGCCACCAGCAGAGATGATAGAAGTTTGGGCTACACCTTC

size: NA
J: TRBJ1-1
V: TRBV6-5
D: NA
CDR3: CASSLLEGTEAFF
DNA: TGTGCCAGCAGTTTATTAGAAGGAACTGAAGCTTTCTTT

size: NA
J: TRBJ1-1
V: TRBV7-8
D: NA
CDR3: CASSLSGEGTEAFF
DNA: TGTGCCAGCAGCTTGTCAGGGGAGGGCACTGAAGCTTTCTTT

size: NA
J: TRBJ1-3
V: TRBV4-2
D: NA
CDR3: CASSQQRTRGVGSGNTIYF
DNA: TGTGCCAGCAGCCAGCAAAGAACCCGAGGAGTCGGCTCTGGAAACACCATATATTTT

size: NA
J: TRBJ2-1
V: TRBV5-1
D: NA
CDR3: CASSLAGSNEQFF
DNA: TGCGCCAGCAGCTTGGCGGGGTCCAATGAGCAGTTCTTC